The clone carrying this T cell receptor beta chain has ten or more counts. Noted time point: pre-sensitization, week 0. Indicated treatment: therapeutic diphenylcyclopropenone sensitization with weekly scalp DPC. Each cDNA molecule in the library carried unique molecular identifiers. In the authors' methods: Sampled TCR counts reached a median of roughly 100,000 per sample, with values ranging from about 20,000 to 700,000. TCRdb reanalysed the RACE reads using MiXCR and keeps one entry per CDR3 protein. For this entry, the V and J calls and clone size follow TCRdb and not the study's own pipeline. The sample contains roughly 80,000 distinct CDR3 sequences, 13% to 15% of which appear only once. This entry comes from a study of human T cells and chemical hapten exposure. V gave up 2 bases and J gave up 6 bases; unmatched junction bases: 29. The CDR3 totals 23 residues.

This rearrangement joins TRBV23-1 to TRBJ2-5; 11 bases fit TRBD2. TRBV23-1 is placed among ORFs of uncertain function. This receptor was obtained from a woman in her forties or fifties with alopecia areata. Some clones in this sample may be carry-over from other donors' samples. The source material was whole blood, sampled in connection with sensitization to the hapten diphenylcyclopropenone (DPC). In nucleotides, the CDR3 is TGCGCCAGCAGTCAACGACCCCTGGGGAGCAGGGTCCTAGCGGGAGGTGCTAGGAAGACCCAGTACTTC. Protein sequence: CASSQRPLGSRVLAGGARKTQYF.